This TCR beta chain was captured in a study of identical twins. Study-wide findings and caveats: Out-of-frame beta sequences exhibited a weaker degree of excess twin sharing.

MiXCR, applied by TCRdb to the 5' RACE reads, yields one record per CDR3 protein. The profile shows 450,000 or so distinct CDR3 sequences, approximately 24% of them singletons. Trimming removed 2 bases at V and 2 bases at J, with 6 bases between. Germline V gives CDR1 SEHNR, CDR2 FQNEAQ (reference sequence). CDR3 size: 14 residues. This clonotype was seen a few times. The antigen remains unidentified. These records were also assigned to another study, of T cells expressing NK-cell markers.

This sequence joins TRBV7-9 and TRBJ1-4; D ambiguous. The sample taken for sequencing was CD4+ T cells sorted from blood. The clonotype comes from a woman in her late teens or twenties in good health. The CDR3 region has the DNA TGTGCCAGCAGCTTATTACGCACTAATGAAAAACTGTTTTTT. Amino acids: CASSLLRTNEKLFF.